The sequence of this TCR beta chain was determined in a study of shared clonotypes between healthy human individuals. Assay: immunoSEQ multiplex PCR; the TCRdb copy retains only in-frame clones and omits some. The table has about 2.1 million clones, just under 95% seen once. Whole-study results and caveats: A small donor pool kept down the genetic and exposure-history diversity that was represented.

Trimming removed 0 bases from V and 4 bases from J, with 5 bases in between. The CDR3 extends over 13 amino acids. The germline gives CDR1 SEHNR, CDR2 FQNEAQ (reference sequence). As defined, naive CD8 cells were CD45RO-negative and positively selected for CCR7, with terminally differentiated effector memory CD45RA+ cells excluded. As concerns this clone: As yet, its antigen is unknown. Other DNA sequences in this specimen translate into the identical CDR3.

The receptor was isolated from a young man in good health. Some clones in this sample may be carry-over from other donors' samples. The rearrangement links TRBV7-9 to TRBJ2-3, with TRBD2 as a possible D gene (5 bases). Sequencing was carried out using naive CD8+ T cells from PBMCs. The CDR3, as DNA: TGTGCCAGCAGCTTAGCGCGGGCAGATACGCAGTATTTT. It is translated as CASSLARADTQYF.